Detailed here is one T cell receptor beta chain. Its antigen is unidentified. The entry originates in a study of shared clonotypes between healthy human individuals. On the study more broadly: Two female and three male donors aged 18 to 49 were enrolled. Whole-study findings and limits: Few donors limited the genetic and exposure-history diversity represented.

In unsorted samples, genomic DNA was obtained using approximately 81 million PBMCs. Unmatched junction bases numbered 7, after V lost 7 bases and J lost 2 bases. The V gene's germline CDR1 is SGHAT and CDR2 FQDESV (reference sequence). The CDR3 totals 14 residues. Unsorted PBMC samples were amplified in replicate PCRs containing about 300 ng DNA, some 30,000 T cell genomes. Only in-frame clones appear in the TCRdb table, and some are missing; sequencing was by immunoSEQ multiplex PCR. Of some 500,000 clones listed, over 60% are singletons. The V gene is TRBV11-1, the J gene TRBJ2-7; 8 positions agree with TRBD2. The TCR originated in a woman aged 40 to 49 in good health. Some clones in this sample may be carry-over from other donors' samples. Sequences were obtained from PBMCs. In DNA form, the CDR3 reads TGTGCCAGCAACTCCGGGGGGGGCACCTACGAGCAGTACTTC. Translating it yields CASNSGGGTYEQYF.